The TCR beta chain under discussion was sequenced for a study of OX40 agonist ivuxolimab in advanced cancers. The study in broad terms: Ivuxolimab was an agonistic, fully human IgG2 monoclonal antibody directed against OX40 (CD134), a costimulatory receptor. Partial responses occurred in three dose-escalation patients: two with cutaneous melanoma and one with hepatocellular carcinoma. Of the 52 patients in dose escalation, about 20 had hepatocellular carcinoma, about 15 had melanoma, 9 had renal cell carcinoma and 9 had head and neck cancer. The paper describes the monotherapy dose-escalation part (N = 52 patients) of the phase I trial of ivuxolimab. Intravenous ivuxolimab was administered to patients every 2 weeks at six dose levels: 0.01, 0.1, 0.3, 1.5, 3 and 10 mg/kg. The dose-escalation cohort was about 83% male with a mean age of roughly 62 years, ranging from roughly 20 to 85. Prior anti-PD-1, anti-PD-L1 or anti-CTLA-4 therapy was permitted, and checkpoint inhibitors had been received by about 44% of dose-escalation patients. Peripheral TCRbeta sequencing was intended to test whether TCR sequence diversity was altered and clonal T-cell expansion was caused by ivuxolimab. Overall study results and their limits: In the 0.1-3.0 mg/kg groups, partial responders had among the lowest normalized peripheral clonal expansion, particularly in CD8+ T cells. After ivuxolimab, CD8+ T cells had more expanded clones than CD4+ T cells on average. Antigen specificity was not determined for the clonally expanded peripheral T cells. At doses from 0.1 to 3.0 mg/kg, clonal expansion was seen in both CD4+ and CD8+ blood T cells between baseline and week 6. Low levels of normalized T-cell clonal expansion were also shown by some nonresponding patients.

For sequencing of the TCRbeta CDR3 region, genomic DNA was extracted from the sorted cells. The immunoSEQ Assay was used for sequencing of TCRbeta CDR3 regions. TCRdb holds this immuneACCESS table with in-frame rearrangements only. Some clones are missing; in checked studies, unresolved V genes explain under half, and the rest has no known cause. The sample table holds over 100,000 clones, of which 85% to 90% were seen once. Of the sample, roughly 0.59% falls within the top ten clones. The CDR3 spans 15 residues, from the cysteine through the phenylalanine. The entry retains the CDR3 DNA only, 45 bases that are in frame from base 1. The germline V gene supplies CDR1 ENHRY and CDR2 SYGVKD. V is cut back by 7 bases and J by 2 bases, with 7 bases in the junction unmatched. As regards this clone: No antigen is known for it. Base qualities were left out, and no much larger clone turns up one base away.

The trial excluded patients who had a history of autoimmune disease or were on systemic immunosuppression. In every dose cohort, peripheral blood was drawn for TCR sequencing at baseline, cycle 4 day 1, and cycle 7 day 1. Samples were obtained from an open-label, multicenter, first-in-human phase I dose-escalation trial of ivuxolimab. The trial enrolled adults with locally advanced or metastatic head and neck squamous cell, hepatocellular, melanoma or renal cell carcinoma. Before TCR sequencing, CD4+ T cells and CD8+ T cells from peripheral blood were sorted into separate populations. The chain links TRBV10-3 with TRBJ2-1; 8 middle bases align to TRBD1. The starting material was CD4+ or CD8+ T cells sorted from blood, obtained in a trial of the OX40 agonist ivuxolimab. The receptor comes from an adult with an advanced solid tumor such as melanoma, head and neck, liver or kidney cancer. The nucleotide sequence is given as TGTGCCATCAATCGCTTACAGGGGGCCTACAATGAGCAGTTCTTC. This codes for CAINRLQGAYNEQFF.